This passage covers 26 T cell receptor beta chains from one sample sequenced in a study of blood T cell repertoires in COVID-19. Clones were sequenced by immunoSEQ multiplex PCR, and TCRdb holds only the in-frame ones, with some missing. The repertoire consists of over 150,000 clones, with about 73% occurring once and the leading ten covering approximately 1.8%. The specimen sequenced was peripheral blood. These receptors all stem from a man older than 75 with acute or convalescent COVID-19.

This clone has a single count. The chain carries TRBV15 and TRBJ2-4, with 7 nucleotides matching TRBD2. CDR1 is LNHNV and CDR2 is YYDKDF in the germline V gene (reference sequence). The J segment lost 9 bases and the V segment lost 4 bases, leaving 9 bases of the junction unmatched. This CDR3 region has 14 residues. The CDR3 bases are TGTGCCACCAGCACAGCGGGAACTATAACCATTCAGTACTTC. Translating gives CATSTAGTITIQYF.

This rearrangement joins TRBV10-3 to TRBJ1-4; D gene ambiguous. Germline V lookup: CDR1 ENHRY, CDR2 SYGVKD. V lost 4 bases and J 0 bases, leaving 9 bases between the germline ends. This CDR3 region has 15 residues. CDR3 region: CAISGGETTNEKLFF. The CDR3 DNA reads TGTGCCATCAGTGGCGGGGAAACAACTAATGAAAAACTGTTTTTT.

The gene calls are TRBV25-1 and TRBJ2-4, with no clear D. V shed 3 bases and J shed 6 bases, with 6 bases lying between them. Germline CDR1 and CDR2: MGHDK and SYGVNS. There are 12 residues in the CDR3. CDR3 in DNA: TGTGCCAGCAGTGACGGCGGAAACATTCAGTACTTC. It translates to CASSDGGNIQYF.

The J gene is TRBJ1-2, the V gene TRBV6-2 or TRBV6-3, with D hard to call. Per germline, CDR1 MNHEY and CDR2 SVGEGT. The CDR3 runs 15 residues. Trimming stripped 6 bases from V and 0 bases from J, with 14 bases between. CDR3 bases: TGTGCCAGCAGCAATCCCCGCACAGCTAACTATGGCTACACCTTC. The encoded protein is CASSNPRTANYGYTF.

In this sample, this clone turned up many times. The chain links TRBV7-2 to TRBJ1-1; 9 bases match TRBD1. The CDR3 has 15 amino acids. Trimming cost V 2 bases and J 4 bases; bases outside gene matches: 5. Per germline, CDR1 SGHTA and CDR2 FQGNSA. CDR3 region: CASSLNRGLGTEAFF. CDR3 nucleotide sequence: TGTGCCAGCAGCTTAAACAGGGGGCTTGGCACTGAAGCTTTCTTT.

This chain links TRBV7-2 with TRBJ2-7; TRBD2 agrees at 8 bases. Germline V gives CDR1 SGHTA, CDR2 FQGNSA. V trimming: 0 bases; J trimming: 0 bases; junction bases outside the gene matches: 10. This CDR3 contains 18 residues. CDR3 DNA sequence: TGTGCCAGCAGCTTAGCGCCGACGACTAGCGCGAGCTCCTACGAGCAGTACTTC. Protein sequence: CASSLAPTTSASSYEQYF.

The V gene is TRBV24-1, the J gene TRBJ2-5, with TRBD1 identical over 9 bases. The V and J ends lost 4 bases and 0 bases, in that order; junction bases with no gene match: 5. The CDR3 extends over 16 amino acids. CDR1 is KGHDR, CDR2 SFDVKD, per germline. CDR3: CATSDRTGANQETQYF. The CDR3 DNA follows: TGTGCCACCAGTGACAGGACAGGGGCTAACCAAGAGACCCAGTACTTC.

The chain carries TRBV28 and TRBJ2-5; a weak D match, TRBD2 (6 bases). CDR1 and CDR2 from the germline V gene are MDHEN and SYDVKM. V lost 5 bases and J lost 5, with 18 bases in between. This CDR3 region has 15 residues. This chain's CDR3 is CASSNRGGGGETQYF. The CDR3 nucleotides are TGTGCCAGCAGTAACCGTGGGGGAGGCGGGGAGACCCAGTACTTC. Full variable domain (missing parts from reference TRBV28 and TRBJ2-5): DVKVTQSSRYLVKRTGEKVFLECVQDMDHENMFWYRQDPGLGLRLIYFSYDVKMKEKGDIPEGYSVSREKKERFSLILESASTNQTSMYLCASSNRGGGGETQYFGPGTRLLVL.

The chain employs TRBV27 and TRBJ2-2, with 8 bases aligning to TRBD2. The germline gives CDR1 MNHEY, CDR2 SMNVEV (reference sequence). V shed 6 bases, J shed 2 bases, and the junction held 23 bases outside the gene matches. This CDR3 contains 21 residues. The CDR3: CASRQRGVSGVILTNTGELFF. The CDR3 DNA reads TGTGCCAGCAGACAAAGAGGGGTTAGCGGGGTGATACTGACAAACACCGGGGAGCTGTTTTTT.

This clone was picked up one time. The V gene is TRBV5-4, the J gene TRBJ2-7; tentatively, D is TRBD1 (5 bases). Germline V CDR1 and CDR2: SGHNT, YYREEE (reference sequence). Trimming shortened V by 1 base and J by 4 bases, and 9 bases separated the two germline ends. The CDR3 sequence is 13 residues long. The chain's CDR3 is CASSLRRDYEQYF. CDR3 in DNA: TGTGCCAGCAGCTTGCGCAGGGATTACGAGCAGTACTTC.

The chain couples TRBV19 to TRBJ2-7; 7 positions match TRBD1. V shed 0 bases and J 4 bases; nucleotides not matched to a gene: 3. CDR1 and CDR2 (germline): LNHDA, SQIVND (reference sequence). This CDR3 contains 14 residues. The CDR3: CASSIDNRGYEQYF. The CDR3 bases are TGTGCCAGTAGTATAGATAACAGGGGATACGAGCAGTACTTC.

The rearrangement links TRBV3-1 (or the pseudogene TRBV3-2) to TRBJ1-6, with a tentative D call TRBD1 (5 bases). This CDR3 has 15 residues. Trimming cost V 3 bases and J 7 bases, with 13 bases left between them. CDR1 is LGHDT and CDR2 is YNNKEL in the germline V gene (reference sequence). CDR3 DNA sequence: TGTGCCAGCAGCCAGGTTGACAGTTTAAATTCACCCCTCCACTTT. The encoded protein is CASSQVDSLNSPLHF.

This chain joins TRBV18 and TRBJ2-5; 8 nucleotides align to TRBD2. Germline lookup yields CDR1 KGHSH and CDR2 LQKENI. This CDR3 spans 16 amino acids. V gave up 4 bases and J gave up 4 bases; unmatched junction bases: 11. As DNA, the CDR3 is TGTGCCAGCTCACGCGGCTTCGGGGGGGCAGGAGAGACCCAGTACTTC. Its protein is CASSRGFGGAGETQYF.

The chain links TRBV11-1 to TRBJ2-1; 8 nucleotides match TRBD2. CDR3 length: 15 residues. The junction had 8 bases not matched to a gene; V was cut back by 1 base and J by 9 bases. CDR1 is SGHAT, CDR2 FQDESV, per germline (reference sequence). CDR3 sequence (DNA): TGTGCCAGCAGCTTAGTAGCGGGGTATGAGGGTGAGCAGTTCTTC. Translated, it gives CASSLVAGYEGEQFF.

The V gene is TRBV7-8, the J gene TRBJ2-7; D is possibly TRBD2 (6 bases). Trimming stripped 5 bases from V and 5 bases from J, with 16 bases between. Germline CDR1 SGHVS, CDR2 FQNEAQ. The CDR3 runs 14 residues. The CDR3 protein is CASSRTGTPHEQYF. CDR3 nucleotides: TGTGCCAGCAGCCGTACCGGGACTCCCCACGAGCAGTACTTC.

This clone has only one observation. The CDR3 nucleotides read TGTGCCAGCAGCGCATGGACAGGGGTTGGAAACACCATATATTTT. It is translated as CASSAWTGVGNTIYF. The J gene is TRBJ1-3, the V gene TRBV9; TRBD1 agrees at 9 bases. The CDR3 runs 15 residues. V trimming: 3 bases; J trimming: 3 bases; junction bases outside the gene matches: 4. Germline CDR1 SGDLS, CDR2 YYNGEE. Full variable domain (outside the CDR3, taken from reference TRBV9 and TRBJ1-3): DSGVTQTPKHLITATGQRVTLRCSPRSGDLSVYWYQQSLDQGLQFLIQYYNGEERAKGNILERFSAQQFPDLHSELNLSSLELGDSALYFCASSAWTGVGNTIYFGEGSWLTVV.

This chain links TRBV4-3 with TRBJ2-7, with TRBD1 matching 11 bases. From germline, CDR1 is LGHNA and CDR2 YSLEER. The CDR3 is 15 amino acids. The J segment lost 3 bases and the V segment lost 0 bases, leaving 1 base of the junction unmatched. The CDR3 nucleotides read TGCGCCAGCAGCCAAGAGGGGACAGGGGGCTACGAGCAGTACTTC. It translates to CASSQEGTGGYEQYF.

The chain has TRBV4-1 and TRBJ2-1, with 11 bases matching TRBD2. V lost 1 base to trimming and J lost 7 bases; unmatched junction nucleotides: 9. This CDR3 has 17 amino acids. Germline V gives CDR1 MGHRA, CDR2 YSYEKL. The CDR3, as DNA: TGCGCCAGCAGCCAAGTATTAGCGGGGGGGATTCTGAATGAGCAGTTCTTC. Its translation: CASSQVLAGGILNEQFF.

V is TRBV7-2 and J is TRBJ2-1; tentative D call: TRBD2 (6 bases). The V and J ends lost 5 bases and 14 bases respectively, with 19 bases between them. Germline CDR1 reads SGHTA; CDR2 reads FQGNSA. This CDR3 contains 13 residues. The chain's CDR3 is CASSTYVGGEKFF. The CDR3 bases are TGTGCCAGCAGCACTTATGTGGGCGGGGAGAAGTTCTTC.

The V gene is TRBV28, the J gene TRBJ1-2, with 7 bases aligning to TRBD1. With 6 bases clipped from V and 2 bases from J, the junction kept 12 bases outside the gene matches. CDR3 length: 16 residues. Germline V gene lookup returns CDR1 MDHEN and CDR2 SYDVKM. The CDR3 nucleotides are TGTGCCAGCAGACTTGGGGGACAGTTCCCCAACTATGGCTACACCTTC. The encoded protein is CASRLGGQFPNYGYTF.

The chain couples TRBV6-4 to TRBJ1-4; no definite D call. V gave up 10 bases and J gave up 2 bases, with 29 bases separating them. Germline CDR1 MRHNA, CDR2 SNTAGT. This CDR3 comprises 19 residues. The CDR3, as DNA: TGTGCCACCCAGGCCCTATTGCTCCCGAAATCATCGACTAATGAAAAACTGTTTTTT. It is translated as CATQALLLPKSSTNEKLFF.

The chain combines TRBV5-1 with TRBJ2-2, with D unclear. The V and J ends lost 2 bases and 2 bases respectively, with 7 bases between them. This CDR3 spans 14 amino acids. CDR1 and CDR2 from the germline V gene are SGHRS and YFSETQ. The CDR3 coding sequence is TGCGCCAGCAGCTTCTACAGTAACACCGGGGAGCTGTTTTTT. It specifies CASSFYSNTGELFF. Based on the CDR3 plus reference TRBV5-1 and TRBJ2-2, the full variable domain is KAGVTQTPRYLIKTRGQQVTLSCSPISGHRSVSWYQQTPGQGLQFLFEYFSETQRNKGNFPGRFSGRQFSNSRSEMNVSTLELGDSALYLCASSFYSNTGELFFGEGSRLTVL.

The chain is built from TRBV6-2 or TRBV6-3 and TRBJ2-3; 7 positions agree with TRBD1. Losses at the gene ends were 6 bases for V and 2 bases for J; bases not matched to a gene: 5. Germline loops: CDR1 MNHEY, CDR2 SVGEGT. CDR3 length equals 14 residues. The chain's CDR3 is CASSRQGDTDTQYF. CDR3 in DNA: TGTGCCAGCAGCCGACAGGGAGACACAGATACGCAGTATTTT.

The rearrangement joins TRBV5-5 to TRBJ2-7, with 9 positions matching TRBD1. J was trimmed by 0 bases and V by 4 bases; bases with no gene match: 8. The CDR3 extends over 16 amino acids. Germline V gene lookup returns CDR1 SGHKS and CDR2 YYEKEE (reference sequence). Here the CDR3 reads CASSPTGTGSSYEQYV. In nucleotides, the CDR3 is TGTGCCAGCAGCCCCACCGGGACAGGGAGCTCCTACGAGCAGTACGTC.

The V and J genes are TRBV5-4 and TRBJ2-5, with a tentative D call TRBD2 (6 bases). The CDR3 totals 13 residues. The V gene lost 5 bases and the J gene lost 5 bases, with 13 bases spanning the gap. Germline V gives CDR1 SGHNT, CDR2 YYREEE (reference sequence). The CDR3 bases are TGTGCCAGCAGTAGGCAGGCGGGGGAGACCCAGTACTTC. Its protein is CASSRQAGETQYF.

The chain carries TRBV13 and TRBJ1-5; 8 positions agree with TRBD1. The CDR3 has 16 amino acids. Germline V gives CDR1 PRHDT, CDR2 FYEKMQ (reference sequence). V gave up 6 bases and J gave up 3 bases; unmatched junction bases: 10. The CDR3 DNA is TGTGCCAGCAGTTTCTCCTCGGGACAGGTCAATCAGCCCCAGCATTTT. It encodes CASSFSSGQVNQPQHF.